The 5 T cell receptor beta chains in this list originate from one sample, sequenced in a study of blood T cells in healthy people across ages. Alongside a J-beta primer mix, a sample-barcoded 5' primer served in a second PCR lasting about 7 to 11 cycles. TCRdb redid the calling of the 5' RACE reads with MiXCR, one entry per CDR3 protein. The sample has about 1.5 million distinct CDR3 sequences; about 42% are singletons. Sequenced material: blood. These receptors all stem from a woman aged 18-30 years in good health.

V gene TRBV6-5 combines with J gene TRBJ1-2; TRBD1 is a possible D gene (6 bases). V lost 6 bases, J lost 6 bases, and 14 bases lay in between. The CDR3 has 13 amino acids. Germline V gene lookup returns CDR1 MNHEY and CDR2 SVGAGI. CDR3: CASSPNRADGYTF. The CDR3 bases are TGTGCCAGCAGCCCTAACAGGGCCGATGGCTACACCTTC.

The J gene is TRBJ2-3, the V gene TRBV4-3, with 16 positions matching TRBD2. V dropped 1 base and J dropped 2; count of bases not matched to a gene: 12. Germline V gives CDR1 LGHNA, CDR2 YSLEER. The CDR3 covers 21 residues. In DNA form, the CDR3 reads TGCGCCAGCAGCCAAGCCGGACCGGGACTAGCGGGGGGGCCGGACACAGATACGCAGTATTTT. It yields the protein CASSQAGPGLAGGPDTDTQYF.

This clonotype was seen more than once but under ten times. This sequence joins TRBV5-6 and TRBJ1-1; no reliable D call. The CDR3 covers 14 residues. Germline lookup yields CDR1 SGHDT and CDR2 YYEEEE. Deletions cut 4 bases from V and 0 bases from J, with 10 bases between. The CDR3 bases are TGTGCCAGCAGCCACCCTCGTGTGAACACTGAAGCTTTCTTT. Translated, it gives CASSHPRVNTEAFF.

The V call is TRBV7-3, the J call TRBJ2-4; the D gene is possibly TRBD2 (6 bases). Per the germline V gene, CDR1 is SGHTA and CDR2 is FQGTGA. This CDR3 is 15 amino acids long. The V and J ends lost 5 bases and 8 bases respectively, with 19 bases between them. The CDR3 DNA reads TGTGCCAGCAGCGAGGGACTGTCCCTACGAGACATTCAGTACTTC. Its translation: CASSEGLSLRDIQYF.

The V gene is TRBV12-3 or TRBV12-4, the J gene TRBJ1-5; D ambiguous. The CDR3 length is 16 residues. The germline V and J ends were trimmed by 3 bases and 0 bases, with 12 bases remaining between them. The CDR3 sequence: CASSFAPGHSNQPQHF. The DNA for the CDR3 is TGTGCCAGCAGTTTCGCCCCAGGCCATAGCAATCAGCCCCAGCATTTT.